This TCR beta chain was profiled in a study of blood T cell repertoires in COVID-19 (dated by TCRdb to 2018 to 2020). Background for the entire study: Collaborator samples came from the United States, Italy and Spain and covered acute and convalescent phases of COVID-19. The prospective study material was composed of cDNA or gDNA derived from T cells, B-cell-depleted T cells, or PBMCs. The sample metadata nearly always contained a de-identified subject ID, COVID-19 status, age in years and sex. The repertoires were released in a freely available public database intended as a resource for research on the immune response to SARS-CoV-2. Samples came from the ongoing ImmuneRACE study (first 160 participants) plus 1,254 subjects from 6 global collaborators. Deeply sampled blood TCRbeta repertoires from subjects exposed to, actively infected with, or recovered from COVID-19 were included in the dataset. HLA class I and class II types, where available, came from metadata supplied by the sample provider rather than from assay-based typing.

Results and caveats for the whole study, not just this receptor: The quantity of clinical and demographic metadata differed by source and by participant and was supplied without curation.

A note on this clone: Its binding antigen is unknown. The sample holds no much larger clone one base away, and base qualities are not on file.

TCRbeta CDR3 regions were amplified from genomic DNA by means of the immunoSEQ Assay, a bias-controlled multiplex PCR. In the source study's methods: The number of nucleated cells in each sample was estimated by amplification of reference gene primers within the assay. To quantify the absolute abundance of each unique TCRbeta CDR3 rearrangement, sequence reads were collapsed and filtered. For each sample, productive Simpson clonality was calculated as the square root of Simpson's diversity index across productive rearrangements. The source is immuneACCESS, and TCRdb retained only in-frame sequences with V and J called. Part of the clones is not carried over; for the studies checked, unresolved V genes explain less than half of this, and the remainder is unexplained. V and J calls and clone size are copied from that table; D and trimming were computed from the DNA. The table for this sample lists approximately 140,000 clones; around nine tenths of them were counted only once. The ten biggest clones cover roughly 4% of the sample.

At the junction V is shortened by 10 bases and J by 1 base, with 11 bases in between. CDR1 SGHNT and CDR2 YYREEE were looked up in the germline V gene (reference sequence). The CDR3 sequence holds 13 residues, the cysteine and phenylalanine included. The only DNA kept is the CDR3, 39 bases in frame from the first base. Each collaborating institution followed its own protocols to collect whole blood in K2EDTA tubes. Collaborator samples were shipped for TCRbeta analysis as frozen whole blood, isolated PBMCs, or DNA extracted from either sample type. The specimen sequenced was peripheral blood. The sequence joins TRBV5-4 to TRBJ2-2, with no D gene named confidently. The receptor was derived from a woman aged 40 to 55 with acute or convalescent COVID-19. The CDR3 in this case is CAWLRQNTGELFF. The nucleotide sequence is given as TGTGCCTGGCTCCGTCAGAACACCGGGGAGCTGTTTTTT.